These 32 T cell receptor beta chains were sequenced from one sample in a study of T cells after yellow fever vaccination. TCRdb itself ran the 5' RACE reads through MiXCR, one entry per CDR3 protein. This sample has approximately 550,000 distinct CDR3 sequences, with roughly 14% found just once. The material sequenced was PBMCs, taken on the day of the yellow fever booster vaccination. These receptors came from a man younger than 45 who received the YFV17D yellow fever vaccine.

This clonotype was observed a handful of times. In DNA form, the CDR3 reads TGCGCCAGCAGCTTGCTTGGGGCGGGGTCCTACAATGAGCAGTTCTTC. It specifies CASSLLGAGSYNEQFF. V gene TRBV5-1 combines with J gene TRBJ2-1; a possible D gene is TRBD2 (6 bases). The length of the CDR3 is 16 residues. Germline V gene lookup returns CDR1 SGHRS and CDR2 YFSETQ. V shed 1 base and J shed 1 base, with 12 bases lying between them.

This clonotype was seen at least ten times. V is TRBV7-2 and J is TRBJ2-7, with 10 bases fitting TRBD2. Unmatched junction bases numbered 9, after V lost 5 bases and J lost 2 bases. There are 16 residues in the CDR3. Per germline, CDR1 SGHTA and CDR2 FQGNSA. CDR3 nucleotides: TGTGCCAGCAGCCCCCGACTAGCGGGCCTCACCTACGAGCAGTACTTC. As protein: CASSPRLAGLTYEQYF.

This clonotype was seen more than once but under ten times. The CDR3 nucleotides are TGTGCCTGGAGTACGCGGGGGGGTGGGTCCGACACTGAAGCTTTCTTT. Translating gives CAWSTRGGGSDTEAFF. The V gene is TRBV30, the J gene TRBJ1-1, with a possible D match to TRBD1 (5 bases). Germline V gene sequence: CDR1 GTSNPN, CDR2 SVGIG (reference sequence). V was clipped by 2 bases and J by 3 bases, with 19 bases between them. The CDR3 contains 16 residues.

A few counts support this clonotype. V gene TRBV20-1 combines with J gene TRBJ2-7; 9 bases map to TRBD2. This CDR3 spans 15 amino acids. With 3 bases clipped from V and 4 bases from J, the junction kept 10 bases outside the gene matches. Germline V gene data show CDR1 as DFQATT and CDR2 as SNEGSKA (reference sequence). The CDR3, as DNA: TGCAGTGCTAGGACTAGCGGAGGGACACCTTACGAGCAGTACTTC. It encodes CSARTSGGTPYEQYF.

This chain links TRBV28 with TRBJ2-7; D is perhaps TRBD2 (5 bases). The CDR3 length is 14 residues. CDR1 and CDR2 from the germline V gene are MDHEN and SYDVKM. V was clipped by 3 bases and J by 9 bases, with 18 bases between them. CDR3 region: CASSLTAASGRQYF. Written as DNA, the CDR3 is TGTGCCAGCAGTTTGACTGCGGCAAGCGGTAGGCAGTACTTC. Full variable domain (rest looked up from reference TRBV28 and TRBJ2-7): DVKVTQSSRYLVKRTGEKVFLECVQDMDHENMFWYRQDPGLGLRLIYFSYDVKMKEKGDIPEGYSVSREKKERFSLILESASTNQTSMYLCASSLTAASGRQYFGPGTRLTVT.

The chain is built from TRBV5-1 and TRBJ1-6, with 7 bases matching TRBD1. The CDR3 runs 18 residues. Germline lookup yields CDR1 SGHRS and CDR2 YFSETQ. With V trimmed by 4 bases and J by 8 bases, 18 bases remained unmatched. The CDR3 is CASSMGGDFRDSYSPLHF. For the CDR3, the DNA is TGCGCCAGCAGCATGGGGGGTGACTTTCGGGACAGCTATTCACCCCTCCACTTT.

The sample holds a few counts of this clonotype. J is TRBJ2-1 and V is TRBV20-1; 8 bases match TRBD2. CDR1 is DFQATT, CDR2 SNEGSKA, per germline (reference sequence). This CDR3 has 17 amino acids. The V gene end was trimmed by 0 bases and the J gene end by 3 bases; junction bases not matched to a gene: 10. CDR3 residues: CSARDWKVGTSYNEQFF. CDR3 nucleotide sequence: TGCAGTGCTAGAGATTGGAAGGTAGGGACTAGCTACAATGAGCAGTTCTTC.

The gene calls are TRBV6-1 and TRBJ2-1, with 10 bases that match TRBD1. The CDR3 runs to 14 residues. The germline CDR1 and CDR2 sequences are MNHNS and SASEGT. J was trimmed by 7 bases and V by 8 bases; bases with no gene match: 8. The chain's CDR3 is CASGEGTGENEQFF. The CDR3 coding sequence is TGTGCCAGCGGCGAGGGGACAGGGGAAAATGAGCAGTTCTTC.

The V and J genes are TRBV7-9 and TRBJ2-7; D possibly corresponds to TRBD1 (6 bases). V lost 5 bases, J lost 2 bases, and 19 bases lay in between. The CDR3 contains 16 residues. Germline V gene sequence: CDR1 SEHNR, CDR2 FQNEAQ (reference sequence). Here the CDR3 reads CASSPRSRDKTYEQYF. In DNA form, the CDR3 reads TGTGCCAGCAGCCCCCGAAGCCGGGACAAGACCTACGAGCAGTACTTC. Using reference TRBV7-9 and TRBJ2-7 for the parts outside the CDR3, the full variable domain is DTGVSQNPRHKITKRGQNVTFRCDPISEHNRLYWYRQTLGQGPEFLTYFQNEAQLEKSRLLSDRFSAERPKGSFSTLEIQRTEQGDSAMYLCASSPRSRDKTYEQYFGPGTRLTVT.

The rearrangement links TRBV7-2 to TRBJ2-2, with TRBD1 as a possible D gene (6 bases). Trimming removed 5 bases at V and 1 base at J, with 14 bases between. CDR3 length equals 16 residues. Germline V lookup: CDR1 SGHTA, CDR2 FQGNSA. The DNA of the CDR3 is TGTGCCAGCAGCCATGGACTCAGGGGGAACACCGGGGAGCTGTTTTTT. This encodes CASSHGLRGNTGELFF.

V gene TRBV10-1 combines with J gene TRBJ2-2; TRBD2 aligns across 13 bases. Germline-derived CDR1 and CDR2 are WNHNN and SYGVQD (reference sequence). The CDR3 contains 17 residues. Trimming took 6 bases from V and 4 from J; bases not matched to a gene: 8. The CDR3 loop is CASSDVTSGRFTGELFF. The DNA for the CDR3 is TGCGCCAGCAGCGACGTGACTAGCGGGAGGTTCACCGGGGAGCTGTTTTTT.

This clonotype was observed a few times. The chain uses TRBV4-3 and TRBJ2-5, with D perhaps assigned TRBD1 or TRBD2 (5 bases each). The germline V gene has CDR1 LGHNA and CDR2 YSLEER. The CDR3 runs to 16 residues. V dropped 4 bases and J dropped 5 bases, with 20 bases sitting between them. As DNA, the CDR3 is TGCGCCAGCAGCCCCTCCTATCCGGGACGACCGGAGACCCAGTACTTC. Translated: CASSPSYPGRPETQYF.

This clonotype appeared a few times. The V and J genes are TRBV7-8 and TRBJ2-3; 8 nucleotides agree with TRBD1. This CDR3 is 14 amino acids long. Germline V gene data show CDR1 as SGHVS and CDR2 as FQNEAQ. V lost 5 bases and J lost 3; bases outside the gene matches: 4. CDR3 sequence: CASSRTGITDTQYF. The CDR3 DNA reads TGTGCCAGCAGCCGGACAGGGATTACAGATACGCAGTATTTT.

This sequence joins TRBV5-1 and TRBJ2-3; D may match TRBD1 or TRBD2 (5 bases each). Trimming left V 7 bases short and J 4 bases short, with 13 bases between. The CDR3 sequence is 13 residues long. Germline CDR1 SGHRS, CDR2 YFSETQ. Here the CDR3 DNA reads TGCGCCAGCGGAGAGGGGCGTTCAGATACGCAGTATTTT. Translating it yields CASGEGRSDTQYF.

Written as DNA, the CDR3 is TGTGCCAGCAGCCAATCTTACCTGTCGGCCGCCTACGAGCAGTACTTC. Translated, it gives CASSQSYLSAAYEQYF. The chain employs TRBV3-1 and TRBJ2-7; D gene uncertain. Trimming pared 2 bases from V and 2 bases from J, leaving 16 bases between. Germline CDR1 reads LGHDT; CDR2 reads YNNKEL (reference sequence). This CDR3 has 16 residues.

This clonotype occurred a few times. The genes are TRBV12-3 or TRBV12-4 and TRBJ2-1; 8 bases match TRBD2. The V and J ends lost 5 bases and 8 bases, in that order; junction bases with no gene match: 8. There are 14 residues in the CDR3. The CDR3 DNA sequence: TGTGCCAGCAGTCCGGGAGGGAGGCATGATGAGCAGTTCTTC. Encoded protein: CASSPGGRHDEQFF.

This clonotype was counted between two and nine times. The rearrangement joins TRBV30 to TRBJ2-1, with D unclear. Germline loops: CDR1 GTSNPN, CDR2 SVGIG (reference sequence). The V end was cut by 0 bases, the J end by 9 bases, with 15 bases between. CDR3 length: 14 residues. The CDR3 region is CAWSVSFSGREQFF. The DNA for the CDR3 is TGTGCCTGGAGTGTATCGTTCTCGGGCCGTGAGCAGTTCTTC.

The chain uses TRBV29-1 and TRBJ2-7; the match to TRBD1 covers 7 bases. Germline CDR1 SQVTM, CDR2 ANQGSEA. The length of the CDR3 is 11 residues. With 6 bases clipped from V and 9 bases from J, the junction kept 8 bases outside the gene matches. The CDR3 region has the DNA TGCAGCGTCTCTGAGGGGGCCGGGCAGTACTTC. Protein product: CSVSEGAGQYF.

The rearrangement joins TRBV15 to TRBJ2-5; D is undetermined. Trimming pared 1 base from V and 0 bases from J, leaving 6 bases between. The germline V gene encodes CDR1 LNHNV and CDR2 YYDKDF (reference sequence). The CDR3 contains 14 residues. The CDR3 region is CATSRGGHQETQYF. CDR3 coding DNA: TGTGCCACCAGCAGAGGTGGGCACCAAGAGACCCAGTACTTC.

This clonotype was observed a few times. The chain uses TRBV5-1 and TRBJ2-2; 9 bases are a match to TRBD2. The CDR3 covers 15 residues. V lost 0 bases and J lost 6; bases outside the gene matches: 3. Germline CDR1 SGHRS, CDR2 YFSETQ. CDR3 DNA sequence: TGCGCCAGCAGCTTGGGAGCGGGAGGACCCGGGGAGCTGTTTTTT. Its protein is CASSLGAGGPGELFF.

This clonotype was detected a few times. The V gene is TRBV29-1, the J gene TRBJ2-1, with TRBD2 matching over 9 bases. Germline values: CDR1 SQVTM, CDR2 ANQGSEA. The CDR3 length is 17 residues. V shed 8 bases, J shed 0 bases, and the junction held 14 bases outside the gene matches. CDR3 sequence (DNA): TGCAGCTCCCGTGTCAGCGGGAGGACGAGCTCCTACAATGAGCAGTTCTTC. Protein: CSSRVSGRTSSYNEQFF.

The CDR3 reads CASSFGTPSSYEQYF. The CDR3 DNA follows: TGTGCCAGCAGCTTTGGGACACCGAGCTCCTACGAGCAGTACTTC. V usage is TRBV7-9 and J usage is TRBJ2-7, with D maybe TRBD1 (6 bases). This CDR3 is built from 15 residues. V shed 3 bases and J shed 0 bases, with 12 bases lying between them. Per germline, CDR1 SEHNR and CDR2 FQNEAQ (reference sequence).

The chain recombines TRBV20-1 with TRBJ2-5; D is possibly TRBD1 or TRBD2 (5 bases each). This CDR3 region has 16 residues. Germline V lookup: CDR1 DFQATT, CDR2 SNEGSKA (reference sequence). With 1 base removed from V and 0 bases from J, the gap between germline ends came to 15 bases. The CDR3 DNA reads TGCAGTGCTAGAGTCCCGGGACGAAGCTACCAAGAGACCCAGTACTTC. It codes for CSARVPGRSYQETQYF.

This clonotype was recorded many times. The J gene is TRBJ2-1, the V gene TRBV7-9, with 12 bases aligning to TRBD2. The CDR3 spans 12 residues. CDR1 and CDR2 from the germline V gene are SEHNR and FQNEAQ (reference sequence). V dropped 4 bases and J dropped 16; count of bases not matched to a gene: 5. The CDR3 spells CASSSTSGSSFF. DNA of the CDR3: TGTGCCAGCAGCTCGACTAGCGGGAGCTCATTCTTC.

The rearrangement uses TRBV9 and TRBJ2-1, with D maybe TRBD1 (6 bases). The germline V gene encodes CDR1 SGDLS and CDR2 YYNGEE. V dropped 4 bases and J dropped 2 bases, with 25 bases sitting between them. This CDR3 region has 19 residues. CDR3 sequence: CASSPLPVGATPPYNEQFF. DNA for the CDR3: TGTGCCAGCAGCCCACTCCCCGTGGGGGCGACCCCCCCCTACAATGAGCAGTTCTTC.

In DNA form, the CDR3 reads TGCGCCAGCAGCTCCCGGACCGCGCAAAACATTCAGTACTTC. Its translation: CASSSRTAQNIQYF. The chain carries TRBV5-1 and TRBJ2-4, with no clear D. CDR1 and CDR2 (germline): SGHRS, YFSETQ. The ends were cut back, 3 bases at V and 5 bases at J, with 12 bases in the middle. The CDR3 consists of 14 residues.

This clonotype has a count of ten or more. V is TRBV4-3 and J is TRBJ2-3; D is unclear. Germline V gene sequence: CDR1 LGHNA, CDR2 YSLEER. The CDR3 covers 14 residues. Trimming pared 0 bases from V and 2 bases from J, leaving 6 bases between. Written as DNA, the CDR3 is TGCGCCAGCAGCCAAGACAGAAACACAGATACGCAGTATTTT. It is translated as CASSQDRNTDTQYF.

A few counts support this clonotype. The CDR3 DNA follows: TGCGCCAGCACAGACGGCGTCCAAGAGACCCAGTACTTC. It codes for CASTDGVQETQYF. V usage is TRBV5-1 and J usage is TRBJ2-5; D call uncertain. V lost 6 bases and J 1 base, leaving 10 bases between the germline ends. The CDR3 loop spans 13 amino acids. Looked up from germline, CDR1 is SGHRS and CDR2 is YFSETQ.

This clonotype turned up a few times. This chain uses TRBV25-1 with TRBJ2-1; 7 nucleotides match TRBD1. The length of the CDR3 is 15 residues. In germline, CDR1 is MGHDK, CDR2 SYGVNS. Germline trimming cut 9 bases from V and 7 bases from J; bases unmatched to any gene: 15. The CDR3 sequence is CASRRGGAESNEQFF. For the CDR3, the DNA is TGTGCCAGTCGCCGAGGGGGCGCGGAATCGAATGAGCAGTTCTTC.

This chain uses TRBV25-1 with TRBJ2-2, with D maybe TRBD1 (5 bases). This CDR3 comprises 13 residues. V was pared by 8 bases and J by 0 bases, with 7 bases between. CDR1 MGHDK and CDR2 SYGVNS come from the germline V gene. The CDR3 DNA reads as TGTGCCAGCGCAGGGTCGAACACCGGGGAGCTGTTTTTT. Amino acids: CASAGSNTGELFF.

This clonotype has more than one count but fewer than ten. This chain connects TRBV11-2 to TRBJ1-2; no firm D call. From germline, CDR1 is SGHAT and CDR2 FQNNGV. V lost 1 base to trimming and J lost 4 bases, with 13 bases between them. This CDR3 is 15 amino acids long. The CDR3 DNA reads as TGTGCCAGCAGCTTAGTGGATGCGGAGTTCTATGGCTACACCTTC. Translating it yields CASSLVDAEFYGYTF. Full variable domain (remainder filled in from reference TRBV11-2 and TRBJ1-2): EAGVAQSPRYKIIEKRQSVAFWCNPISGHATLYWYQQILGQGPKLLIQFQNNGVVDDSQLPKDRFSAERLKGVDSTLKIQPAKLEDSAVYLCASSLVDAEFYGYTFGSGTRLTVV.

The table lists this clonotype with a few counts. In nucleotides, the CDR3 is TGCAGTGCTAGTATGACAGGGACGCGGGAGACCCAGTACTTC. It encodes CSASMTGTRETQYF. The chain has TRBV20-1 and TRBJ2-5, with 7 bases matching TRBD1. Per germline, CDR1 DFQATT and CDR2 SNEGSKA (reference sequence). V was clipped by 3 bases and J by 5 bases; unmatched bases: 9. This CDR3 has 14 residues.